Included here is one T cell receptor (beta chain) sequence, with context. The sample comes from a study of blood T cells in healthy people across ages. Germline V gene data show CDR1 as SGDLS and CDR2 as YYNGEE. V dropped 1 base and J dropped 6 bases, with 8 bases sitting between them. The CDR3 covers 14 residues. Using a J-beta primer mix together with a sample-barcoded 5' primer, a second PCR was run for roughly 6 to 12 cycles. TCRdb processed the 5' RACE reads anew with MiXCR; each CDR3 protein has one entry. The repertoire holds around 1,600,000 distinct CDR3 sequences, with less than 45% as singletons.

The origin of this receptor is a woman between 18 and 29 years old in good health. Source material: blood. The chain couples TRBV9 to TRBJ1-6; no firm D call. The CDR3 nucleotides are TGTGCCAGCAGCGTAATGTCAATTAATTCACCCCTCCACTTT. Encoded protein: CASSVMSINSPLHF.